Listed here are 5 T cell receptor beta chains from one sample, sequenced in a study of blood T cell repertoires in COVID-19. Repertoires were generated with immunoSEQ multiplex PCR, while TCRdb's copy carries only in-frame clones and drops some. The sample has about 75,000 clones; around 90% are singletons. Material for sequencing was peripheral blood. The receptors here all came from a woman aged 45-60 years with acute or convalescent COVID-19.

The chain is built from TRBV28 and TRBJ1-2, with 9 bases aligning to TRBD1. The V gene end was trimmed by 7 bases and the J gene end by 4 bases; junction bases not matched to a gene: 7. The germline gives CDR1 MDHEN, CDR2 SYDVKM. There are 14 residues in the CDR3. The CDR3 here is CASTMTGGIYGYTF. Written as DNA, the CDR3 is TGTGCCAGCACCATGACAGGGGGTATCTATGGCTACACCTTC.

CDR3 sequence: CASSLDRGAGQYF. The CDR3 bases are TGTGCCAGCAGTTTAGATCGCGGGGCAGGGCAGTACTTC. V usage is TRBV12-3 or TRBV12-4 and J usage is TRBJ2-7; possible D gene TRBD2, 6 bases. The V gene lost 1 base and the J gene lost 9 bases, with 13 bases spanning the gap. The CDR3 sequence is 13 residues long.

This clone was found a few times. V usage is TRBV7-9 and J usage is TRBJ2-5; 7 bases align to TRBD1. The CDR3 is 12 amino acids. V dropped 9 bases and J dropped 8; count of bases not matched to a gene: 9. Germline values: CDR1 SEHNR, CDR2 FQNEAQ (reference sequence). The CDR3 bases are TGTGCCAGTACAGGGGTCCAGGGTACCCAGTACTTC. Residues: CASTGVQGTQYF.

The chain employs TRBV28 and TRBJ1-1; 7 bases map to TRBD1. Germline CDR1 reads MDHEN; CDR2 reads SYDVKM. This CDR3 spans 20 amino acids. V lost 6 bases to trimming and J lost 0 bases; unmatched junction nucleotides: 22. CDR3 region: CASRRGVRGNTFFMNTEAFF. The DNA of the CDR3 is TGTGCCAGCAGGAGGGGGGTCAGGGGGAATACGTTTTTTATGAACACTGAAGCTTTCTTT.

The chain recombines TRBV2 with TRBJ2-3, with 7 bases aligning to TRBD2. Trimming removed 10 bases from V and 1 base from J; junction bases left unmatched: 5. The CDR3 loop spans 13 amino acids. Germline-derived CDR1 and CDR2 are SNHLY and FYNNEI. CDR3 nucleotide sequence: TGTGCCACCCAGGCGGGGGGCACAGATACGCAGTATTTT. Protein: CATQAGGTDTQYF.